This T cell receptor (beta chain) was found in a study of T cell changes during pregnancy in multiple sclerosis. V lost 3 bases and J 8 bases, leaving 11 bases between the germline ends. CDR3 length: 13 residues. Germline values: CDR1 WNHNN, CDR2 SYGVQD (reference sequence). Some clones are missing from TCRdb's copy, which holds only in-frame ones; the method was immunoSEQ multiplex PCR. This table holds some 51,000 clones, roughly 93% found once. The sample in question was CD8+ T cells from peripheral blood mononuclear cells, obtained in the first trimester of pregnancy. The V gene is TRBV10-1, the J gene TRBJ2-1; D uncertain. The TCR sequence derives from a female donor with multiple sclerosis, enrolled in a pregnancy study. CDR3: CASSDRFHDEQFF. CDR3 DNA: TGCGCCAGCAGTGACCGGTTTCACGATGAGCAGTTCTTC.